The rows below give T cell receptor beta chains drawn from one sample of a study of post-analysis software for immune sequencing data. Each CDR3 protein is one row after TCRdb ran MiXCR on the PCR reads. The sample holds about 200,000 distinct CDR3 sequences, roughly 30% seen once. The source material was blood. Receptor source: a girl younger than 18 with multiple sclerosis. Each CDR3 is given with its conserved first and last residue. D genes are given only for firm matches. Clone sizes are given selectively: once, few, many, or a class where the clone is expanded.

j_call: TRBJ1-3
d_call: -
v_call: TRBV3-1
clone_size: -
cdr3_nt: TGTGCCAGCAGCCAACGGTTATCTGGAAACACCATATATTTT
cdr3_aa: CASSQRLSGNTIYF

j_call: TRBJ1-1
d_call: -
v_call: TRBV28
clone_size: -
cdr3_nt: TGTGCCAGCACTTGGGGGAACACTGAAGCTTTCTTT
cdr3_aa: CASTWGNTEAFF

j_call: TRBJ1-6
d_call: -
v_call: TRBV27
clone_size: -
cdr3_nt: TGTGCCAGCAGTTTGTACCGGGGCCAGAAGAATTCACCCCTCCACTTT
cdr3_aa: CASSLYRGQKNSPLHF

j_call: TRBJ1-2
d_call: -
v_call: TRBV20-1
clone_size: -
cdr3_nt: TGCAGTGCCTCTCATCCGACGGCGGTCTATGGCTACACCTTC
cdr3_aa: CSASHPTAVYGYTF

j_call: TRBJ2-1
d_call: -
v_call: TRBV27
clone_size: few
cdr3_nt: TGTGCCAGCAGAACCGACTTCTACAATGAGCAGTTCTTC
cdr3_aa: CASRTDFYNEQFF

j_call: TRBJ2-1
d_call: TRBD2
v_call: TRBV6-1
clone_size: few
cdr3_nt: TGTGCCAGCGCAAGGACTAGCGGGGGGCTCAATGAGCAGTTCTTC
cdr3_aa: CASARTSGGLNEQFF

j_call: TRBJ2-7
d_call: -
v_call: TRBV7-7
clone_size: few
cdr3_nt: TGTGCCAGCAGCTTAGGGGGGAGTGCCCCCTACGAGCAGTACTTC
cdr3_aa: CASSLGGSAPYEQYF

j_call: TRBJ1-2
d_call: TRBD1
v_call: TRBV5-1
clone_size: few
cdr3_nt: TGCGCCAGCAGCCCCCGACAGGGGTTAGGCTACACCTTC
cdr3_aa: CASSPRQGLGYTF

j_call: TRBJ2-7
d_call: TRBD1
v_call: TRBV6-1
clone_size: many
cdr3_nt: TGTGCCAGCAGACTAAAGACAGGGAATCCCTACGAGCAGTACTTC
cdr3_aa: CASRLKTGNPYEQYF

j_call: TRBJ2-3
d_call: TRBD2
v_call: TRBV20-1
clone_size: many
cdr3_nt: TGCAGTGCTAGAGGGACACTAGCGGGGGCCGCAGATACGCAGTATTTT
cdr3_aa: CSARGTLAGAADTQYF

j_call: TRBJ2-3
d_call: -
v_call: TRBV7-9
clone_size: few
cdr3_nt: TGTGCCAGCAGCTTAGTTGGACTCCCTTATACGCAGTATTTT
cdr3_aa: CASSLVGLPYTQYF

j_call: TRBJ1-2
d_call: TRBD1
v_call: TRBV19
clone_size: -
cdr3_nt: TGTGCCAGTAGTATCCTAGGGACAGGGGGCCGGGATGGCTACACCTTC
cdr3_aa: CASSILGTGGRDGYTF

j_call: TRBJ2-5
d_call: -
v_call: TRBV12-3/TRBV12-4
clone_size: -
cdr3_nt: TGTGCCAGCAGTTTAGGCCAGGGGTTTAATGAGCAGTACTTC
cdr3_aa: CASSLGQGFNEQYF

j_call: TRBJ2-1
d_call: TRBD2
v_call: TRBV20-1
clone_size: -
cdr3_nt: TGCAGTGCCCGAGGGACTAGCGGGAGGAGCTCCTACAATGAGCAGTTCTTC
cdr3_aa: CSARGTSGRSSYNEQFF

j_call: TRBJ1-5
d_call: TRBD1
v_call: TRBV20-1
clone_size: few
cdr3_nt: TGCAGTGCTAGATTGCCACGGACAGGTCGGATCAATCAGCCCCAGCATTTT
cdr3_aa: CSARLPRTGRINQPQHF

j_call: TRBJ1-5
d_call: TRBD1
v_call: TRBV29-1
clone_size: many
cdr3_nt: TGCAGCGTCGGGACAGGGGGTAGCAATCAGCCCCAGCATTTT
cdr3_aa: CSVGTGGSNQPQHF

j_call: TRBJ2-5
d_call: -
v_call: TRBV14
clone_size: -
cdr3_nt: TGTGCCAGCAGCCGGGGGTGGACCCAAGAGACCCAGTACTTC
cdr3_aa: CASSRGWTQETQYF

j_call: TRBJ2-1
d_call: -
v_call: TRBV6-1
clone_size: many
cdr3_nt: TGTGCCAGCGAAAGGAACAGGGTAGGGATACGAGATGAGCAGTTCTTC
cdr3_aa: CASERNRVGIRDEQFF

j_call: TRBJ2-7
d_call: -
v_call: TRBV28
clone_size: few
cdr3_nt: TGTGCCAGCGGGCCGCCGGGAGCATCCTACGAGCAGTACTTC
cdr3_aa: CASGPPGASYEQYF

j_call: TRBJ2-6
d_call: -
v_call: TRBV28
clone_size: many
cdr3_nt: TGTGCCAGCACCCCGGCCCATGGCTCTGGGGCCAACGTCCTGACTTTC
cdr3_aa: CASTPAHGSGANVLTF

j_call: TRBJ2-1
d_call: TRBD1
v_call: TRBV5-5
clone_size: -
cdr3_nt: TGTGCCAGCCGGTCGGTGGACAGGGGAGAGCAGTTCTTC
cdr3_aa: CASRSVDRGEQFF

j_call: TRBJ1-2
d_call: -
v_call: TRBV5-1
clone_size: -
cdr3_nt: TGCGCCAACAGCCTACGATCTAACTATGGCTACACCTTC
cdr3_aa: CANSLRSNYGYTF

j_call: TRBJ2-1
d_call: -
v_call: TRBV5-4
clone_size: -
cdr3_nt: TGTGCCAGCAGCTCCCCAACGAATTTCCATGAGCAGTTCTTC
cdr3_aa: CASSSPTNFHEQFF

j_call: TRBJ2-7
d_call: TRBD2
v_call: TRBV7-9
clone_size: -
cdr3_nt: TGTGCCAGTGAGCGGGAGTGCGAGCAGTACTTC
cdr3_aa: CASERECEQYF

j_call: TRBJ2-2
d_call: -
v_call: TRBV28
clone_size: -
cdr3_nt: TGTGCTAGCAGTTTACGGGGGCTCCACGGGGAGCGGTTTTTT
cdr3_aa: CASSLRGLHGERFF

j_call: TRBJ2-1
d_call: TRBD1
v_call: TRBV27
clone_size: many
cdr3_nt: TGTGCCAGCATCCGGGACAGGGGAAATGAGCAGTTCTTC
cdr3_aa: CASIRDRGNEQFF

j_call: TRBJ2-7
d_call: -
v_call: TRBV7-2
clone_size: -
cdr3_nt: TGTGCCAGCAGCCTCTGGGGGGGGCCTAACTACGAGCAGTACTTC
cdr3_aa: CASSLWGGPNYEQYF

j_call: TRBJ1-4
d_call: TRBD1
v_call: TRBV7-9
clone_size: -
cdr3_nt: TGTGCCAGCAGCTTAGGGACAGGGGCAACTAATGAAAAACTGTTTTTT
cdr3_aa: CASSLGTGATNEKLFF

j_call: TRBJ2-3
d_call: -
v_call: TRBV4-2
clone_size: many
cdr3_nt: TGTGCCAGCAGCCAAGGATCTTCAGATACGCAGTATTTT
cdr3_aa: CASSQGSSDTQYF

j_call: TRBJ1-6
d_call: -
v_call: TRBV29-1
clone_size: -
cdr3_nt: TGCAGCGTCTGGAATGGACCAGGGTCACCCCTCCACTTT
cdr3_aa: CSVWNGPGSPLHF

j_call: TRBJ2-7
d_call: -
v_call: TRBV5-6
clone_size: -
cdr3_nt: TGTGCCAGCAGCTTGGTCGCCGATGAGCAGTACTTC
cdr3_aa: CASSLVADEQYF

j_call: TRBJ1-1
d_call: -
v_call: TRBV12-3/TRBV12-4
clone_size: few
cdr3_nt: TGTGCCAGCAGTCTTCTGGGGAGCACTGAAGCTTTCTTT
cdr3_aa: CASSLLGSTEAFF

j_call: TRBJ2-7
d_call: -
v_call: TRBV9
clone_size: many
cdr3_nt: TGTGCCAGCAGCGCGGATACAGGAAAAGGAGCCTACGAGCAGTACTTC
cdr3_aa: CASSADTGKGAYEQYF

j_call: TRBJ1-2
d_call: -
v_call: TRBV29-1
clone_size: many
cdr3_nt: TGCAGCGTTGGTGAGGGCTATGGCTACACCTTC
cdr3_aa: CSVGEGYGYTF

j_call: TRBJ1-1
d_call: TRBD1
v_call: TRBV5-1
clone_size: -
cdr3_nt: TGCGCCAGCAGCTTTCCGGGACAGGGAGTGAACACTGAAGCTTTCTTT
cdr3_aa: CASSFPGQGVNTEAFF

j_call: TRBJ2-1
d_call: -
v_call: TRBV9
clone_size: many
cdr3_nt: TGTGCCAGCAGCGTAGGAGTCCGGGGCGCGGTGGGCTACAATGAGCAGTTCTTC
cdr3_aa: CASSVGVRGAVGYNEQFF

j_call: TRBJ1-6
d_call: -
v_call: TRBV12-3/TRBV12-4
clone_size: few
cdr3_nt: TGTGCCAGCAGACGACAAAGGAATAATTCACCCCTCCACTTT
cdr3_aa: CASRRQRNNSPLHF

j_call: TRBJ2-2
d_call: -
v_call: TRBV20-1
clone_size: -
cdr3_nt: TGCAGTGCTAGTCGTGGACCGAACACCGGGGAGCTGTTTTTT
cdr3_aa: CSASRGPNTGELFF

j_call: TRBJ1-1
d_call: -
v_call: TRBV12-3/TRBV12-4
clone_size: many
cdr3_nt: TGTGCCAGCAGCTCTATGTTTGACGGAACCCCAGCTTTCTTT
cdr3_aa: CASSSMFDGTPAFF

j_call: TRBJ2-1
d_call: TRBD1
v_call: TRBV29-1
clone_size: many
cdr3_nt: TGCAGCGTTTCTAGGACAGGGATCTACAATGAGCAGTTCTTC
cdr3_aa: CSVSRTGIYNEQFF

j_call: TRBJ2-1
d_call: TRBD2
v_call: TRBV7-2
clone_size: many
cdr3_nt: TGTGCCAGCAGCCGAACGGGACTAACCCTGGCTGAGCAGTTCTTC
cdr3_aa: CASSRTGLTLAEQFF

j_call: TRBJ1-1
d_call: -
v_call: TRBV6-5
clone_size: -
cdr3_nt: TGTGCCAGCAGTTATGCGGATGGGACTGAAGCTTTCTTT
cdr3_aa: CASSYADGTEAFF

j_call: TRBJ2-7
d_call: TRBD1
v_call: TRBV27
clone_size: many
cdr3_nt: TGTGCCAGCAGTTTGAAACCGATCCGGGACAGGGACCGCGAGCAGTACTTC
cdr3_aa: CASSLKPIRDRDREQYF

j_call: TRBJ2-7
d_call: -
v_call: TRBV3-1
clone_size: many
cdr3_nt: TGTGCCAGCAGCCCTACGCGGGGTGCCTACGAGCAGTACTTC
cdr3_aa: CASSPTRGAYEQYF

j_call: TRBJ1-2
d_call: -
v_call: TRBV5-5
clone_size: -
cdr3_nt: TGTGCCAGCAGCTTGGAGACGGTAGCCTATGGCTACACCTTC
cdr3_aa: CASSLETVAYGYTF

j_call: TRBJ2-5
d_call: -
v_call: TRBV7-9
clone_size: -
cdr3_nt: TGTGCCAGAAGCGTTGCAGGCCAAGAGACCCAGTACTTC
cdr3_aa: CARSVAGQETQYF

j_call: TRBJ2-7
d_call: TRBD1
v_call: TRBV5-1
clone_size: many
cdr3_nt: TGCGCCAGCAGCGAACAGGGGTCGGACGAGCAGTACTTC
cdr3_aa: CASSEQGSDEQYF

j_call: TRBJ1-5
d_call: -
v_call: TRBV28
clone_size: -
cdr3_nt: TGTGCCAGCAAGGACAGTTATAGCAATCAGCCCCAGCATTTT
cdr3_aa: CASKDSYSNQPQHF

j_call: TRBJ1-2
d_call: TRBD1
v_call: TRBV6-2/TRBV6-3
clone_size: -
cdr3_nt: TGTGCCAGCAGCCATCTGATCCTGAGGACAGGGGACGGATCTATGGGCTACACCTTC
cdr3_aa: CASSHLILRTGDGSMGYTF

j_call: TRBJ1-2
d_call: -
v_call: TRBV5-1
clone_size: -
cdr3_nt: TGCGCCAGCAGCTTGGTGGGGGATCATGGCTACACCTTC
cdr3_aa: CASSLVGDHGYTF

j_call: TRBJ2-1
d_call: TRBD2
v_call: TRBV18
clone_size: few
cdr3_nt: TGTGCCAGCTCGCCGAGACTAGCGAGATCTTCCTACAATGAGCAGTTCTTC
cdr3_aa: CASSPRLARSSYNEQFF

j_call: TRBJ2-1
d_call: -
v_call: TRBV5-1
clone_size: many
cdr3_nt: TGCGCCAGCAGCCCCCTGGCGGGCTCCTACAATGAGCAGTTCTTC
cdr3_aa: CASSPLAGSYNEQFF

j_call: TRBJ1-5
d_call: -
v_call: TRBV6-5
clone_size: -
cdr3_nt: TGTGCCGGCAGTTACAATCAGCCCCAGCATTTT
cdr3_aa: CAGSYNQPQHF

j_call: TRBJ2-4
d_call: -
v_call: TRBV6-2/TRBV6-3
clone_size: -
cdr3_nt: TGTGCCAGCAGTTACCAGGGGGCTCAAGGGGAGCGGGGGCCTTGTCAAGCCAAAAACATTCCGTACTTC
cdr3_aa: CASSYQGAQGERGPCQAKNIPYF

j_call: TRBJ1-2
d_call: -
v_call: TRBV6-5
clone_size: many
cdr3_nt: TGTGCCAGCAGTTACGAGGGAGGCTACACCTTC
cdr3_aa: CASSYEGGYTF